The subject of this entry is one T cell receptor beta chain. These data are taken from a study of blood T cell repertoires in COVID-19. On the study more broadly: From the United States, Italy and Spain came samples of acute and convalescent COVID-19. PBMCs, B-cell-depleted T cells, or T cells were the source of the cDNA or gDNA that made up the material.

Trimming stripped 3 bases from V and 5 bases from J, with 15 bases between. CDR3 length: 14 residues. Germline V gives CDR1 SGHRS, CDR2 YFSETQ. Participant ages covered about 18 to 100 years across 24 US areas. Repertoires were generated with immunoSEQ multiplex PCR, while TCRdb's copy carries only in-frame clones and drops some. The sample has 250,000 to 400,000 clones, approximately 87% seen once. The rearrangement uses TRBV5-1 and TRBJ2-7, with D possibly being TRBD2 (5 bases). The TCR was taken from a woman under 40 who had recovered from COVID-19. The sample comprised PBMCs or T cells enriched from blood (not recorded which). Here the CDR3 reads CASSWGEGPNEQYF. The CDR3, as DNA: TGCGCCAGCAGCTGGGGAGAGGGTCCCAACGAGCAGTACTTC.